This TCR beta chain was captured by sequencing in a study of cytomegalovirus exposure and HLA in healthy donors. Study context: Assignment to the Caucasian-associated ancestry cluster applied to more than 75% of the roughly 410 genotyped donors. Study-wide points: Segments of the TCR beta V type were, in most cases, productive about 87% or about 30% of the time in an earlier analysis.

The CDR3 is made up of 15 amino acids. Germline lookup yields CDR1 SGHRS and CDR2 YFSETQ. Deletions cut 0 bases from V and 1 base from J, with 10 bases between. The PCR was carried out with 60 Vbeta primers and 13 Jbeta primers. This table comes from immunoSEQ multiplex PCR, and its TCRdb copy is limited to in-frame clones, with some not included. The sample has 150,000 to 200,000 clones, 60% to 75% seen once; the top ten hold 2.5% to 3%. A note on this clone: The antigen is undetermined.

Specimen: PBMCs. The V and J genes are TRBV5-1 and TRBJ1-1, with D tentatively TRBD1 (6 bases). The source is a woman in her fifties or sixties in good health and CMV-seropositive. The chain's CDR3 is CASSLAGTKNTEAFF. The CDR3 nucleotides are TGCGCCAGCAGCTTGGCCGGGACAAAGAACACTGAAGCTTTCTTT.